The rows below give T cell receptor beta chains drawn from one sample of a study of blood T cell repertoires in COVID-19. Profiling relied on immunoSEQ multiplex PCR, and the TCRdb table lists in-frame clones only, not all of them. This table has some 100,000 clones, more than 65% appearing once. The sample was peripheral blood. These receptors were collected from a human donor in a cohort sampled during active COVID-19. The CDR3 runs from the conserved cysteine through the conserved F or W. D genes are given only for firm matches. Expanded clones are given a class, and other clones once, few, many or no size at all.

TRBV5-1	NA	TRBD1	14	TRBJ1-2	TGCGCCAGCACGGTAGGCGCAGGGGGGTATGGCTACACCTTC	CASTVGAGGYGYTF
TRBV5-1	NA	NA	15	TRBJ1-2	TGCGCCAGCAGCTTGGCACGGACAGATCACTATGGCTACACCTTC	CASSLARTDHYGYTF
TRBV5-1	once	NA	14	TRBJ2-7	TGCGCCAGCAGCTTGGTCCCAGGCAACTACGAGCAGTACTTC	CASSLVPGNYEQYF
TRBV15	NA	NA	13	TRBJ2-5	TGTGCCACCAGCATTCCCAGCGGGGAGACCCAGTACTTC	CATSIPSGETQYF
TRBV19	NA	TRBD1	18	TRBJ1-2	TGTGCCAGTAGTATAGATGCCGACCCGGGACAGCCGAACTATGGCTACACCTTC	CASSIDADPGQPNYGYTF
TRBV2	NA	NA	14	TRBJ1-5	TGTGCCAGCAGTGAAGCGAGTAGCAATCAGCCCCAGCATTTT	CASSEASSNQPQHF
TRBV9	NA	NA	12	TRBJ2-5	TGTGCCAGCAGCGCCAGGGGAGAGACCCAGTACTTC	CASSARGETQYF
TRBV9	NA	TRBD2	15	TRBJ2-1	TGTGCCAGCAGCGTAGGGGCTAGCGGGAGCAATGAGCAGTTCTTC	CASSVGASGSNEQFF
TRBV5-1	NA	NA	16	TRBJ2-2	TGCGCCAGCAGCTTGGACGGGACACACAACACCGGGGAGCTGTTTTTT	CASSLDGTHNTGELFF
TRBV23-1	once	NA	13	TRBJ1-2	TGCGCCAGCAGTCGCCAAGCGGGAGCTCACTACACCTTC	CASSRQAGAHYTF
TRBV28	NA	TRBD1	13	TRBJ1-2	TGTGCCAGCAGTTCAGGACAGGGCGGTGGCTACACCTTC	CASSSGQGGGYTF
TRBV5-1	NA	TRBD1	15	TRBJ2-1	TGCGCCAGCAGCTTGGAAGGGGGCCTAGTCAATGAGCAGTTCTTC	CASSLEGGLVNEQFF
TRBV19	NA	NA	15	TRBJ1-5	TGTGCCAGTAAGGAGGGGAGTGGGGGCAATCAGCCCCAGCATTTT	CASKEGSGGNQPQHF
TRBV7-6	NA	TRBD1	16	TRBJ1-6	TGTGCCAGCAGCTTAGAAGGACAGGGGGCCAATTCACCCCTCCACTTT	CASSLEGQGANSPLHF
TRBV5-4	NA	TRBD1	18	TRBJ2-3	TGTGCCAGCAGCTCCCGGGACAGGACTTTAAAGGGCACAGATACGCAGTATTTT	CASSSRDRTLKGTDTQYF
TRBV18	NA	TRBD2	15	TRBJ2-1	TGTGCCAGCTCACCGAGTAGCGGGGCTCTAGGTGAGCAGTTCTTC	CASSPSSGALGEQFF
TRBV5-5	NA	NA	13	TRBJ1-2	TGTGCCAGCAGATCGGGGTTGTTCTATGGCTACACCTTC	CASRSGLFYGYTF
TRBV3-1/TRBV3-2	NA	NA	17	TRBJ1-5	TGTGCCAGCAGCCAAGCCCGGGACAAAAATAGCAATCAGCCCCAGCATTTT	CASSQARDKNSNQPQHF
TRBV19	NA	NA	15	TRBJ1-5	TGTGCCAGTAGTACCCGCTCGGGGTTGGGGCAGCCCCAGCATTTT	CASSTRSGLGQPQHF
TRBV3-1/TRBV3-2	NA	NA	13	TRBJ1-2	TGTGCCAGCAGCCACGCAGGGAACTATGGCTACACCTTC	CASSHAGNYGYTF
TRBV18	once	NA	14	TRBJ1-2	TGTGCCAGCTCACCAGGGGCCGATAACTATGGCTACACCTTC	CASSPGADNYGYTF
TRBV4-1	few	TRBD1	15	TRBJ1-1	TGCGCCAGCAGCCAAGCGACAGGGGGCGGAATCCCGGCTTTCTTT	CASSQATGGGIPAFF
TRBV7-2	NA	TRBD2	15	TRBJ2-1	TGTGCCAGCAGCCCATCAACTAGCGGGAGCGGAGAGCAGTTCTTC	CASSPSTSGSGEQFF
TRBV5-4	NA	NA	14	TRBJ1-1	TGTGCCAGCAGCCCGGCGCCGGCGCGGCCTGAAGCTTTCTTT	CASSPAPARPEAFF
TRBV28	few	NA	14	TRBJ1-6	TGTGCCAGCAGTTTATGGGCCCCGATGTCACCCCTCCACTTT	CASSLWAPMSPLHF
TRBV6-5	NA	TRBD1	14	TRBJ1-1	TGTGCCAGCAGTCCAGGGGGGTTGAACACTGAAGCTTTCTTT	CASSPGGLNTEAFF
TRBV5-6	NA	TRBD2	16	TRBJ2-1	TGTGCCAGCAGTCTCCGTAGCGGGAGGGCCTACAATGAGCAGTTCTTC	CASSLRSGRAYNEQFF
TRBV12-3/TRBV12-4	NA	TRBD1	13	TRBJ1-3	TGTGCCAGCAGGACAGGGGCTGGAAACACCATATATTTT	CASRTGAGNTIYF
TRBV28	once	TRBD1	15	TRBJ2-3	TGTGCCAGCAGTGCGACCGGGACAGGGTCAGATACGCAGTATTTT	CASSATGTGSDTQYF
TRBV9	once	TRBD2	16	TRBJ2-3	TGTGCCAGCAGCGTAGGAACTAGCGGGGCCCAGTATACGCAGTATTTT	CASSVGTSGAQYTQYF